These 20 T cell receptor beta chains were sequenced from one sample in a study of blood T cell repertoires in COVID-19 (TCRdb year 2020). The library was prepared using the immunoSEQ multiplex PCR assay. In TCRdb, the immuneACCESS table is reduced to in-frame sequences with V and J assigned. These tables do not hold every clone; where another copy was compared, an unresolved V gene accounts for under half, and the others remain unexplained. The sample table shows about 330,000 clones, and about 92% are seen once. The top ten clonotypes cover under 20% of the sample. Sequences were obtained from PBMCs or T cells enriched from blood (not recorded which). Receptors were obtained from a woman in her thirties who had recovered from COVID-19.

The CDR3 region is CASSSSLAQGAFRAFF. Written as DNA, the CDR3 is TGTGCCAGCAGTTCGTCTTTGGCACAGGGGGCCTTTCGGGCTTTCTTT. This chain joins TRBV6-2 or TRBV6-3 and TRBJ1-1; TRBD1 agrees at 9 bases. V lost 4 bases to trimming and J lost 11 bases; unmatched junction nucleotides: 17. The germline CDR1 and CDR2 sequences are MNHEY and SVGEGT. The CDR3 has 16 amino acids.

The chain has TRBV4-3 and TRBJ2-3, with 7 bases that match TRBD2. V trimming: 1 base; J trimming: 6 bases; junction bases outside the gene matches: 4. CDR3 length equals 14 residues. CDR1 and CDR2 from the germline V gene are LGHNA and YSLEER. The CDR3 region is CASSQVRGRDTQYF. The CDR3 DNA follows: TGCGCCAGCAGCCAAGTGCGGGGGAGGGATACGCAGTATTTT.

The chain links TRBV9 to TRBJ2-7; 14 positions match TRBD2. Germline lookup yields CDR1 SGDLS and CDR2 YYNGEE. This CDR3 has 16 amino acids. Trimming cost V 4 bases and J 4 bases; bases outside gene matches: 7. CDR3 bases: TGTGCCAGCAGCCCCTGGACTAGCGGGGGGCTTTACGAGCAGTACTTC. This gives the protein CASSPWTSGGLYEQYF.

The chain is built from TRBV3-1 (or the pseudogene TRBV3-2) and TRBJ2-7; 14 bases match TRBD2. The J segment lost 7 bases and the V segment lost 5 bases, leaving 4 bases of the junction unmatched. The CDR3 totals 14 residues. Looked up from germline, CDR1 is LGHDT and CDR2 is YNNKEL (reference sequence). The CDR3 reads CASSATSGGDEQYF. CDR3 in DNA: TGTGCCAGCAGCGCGACTAGCGGGGGGGATGAGCAGTACTTC.

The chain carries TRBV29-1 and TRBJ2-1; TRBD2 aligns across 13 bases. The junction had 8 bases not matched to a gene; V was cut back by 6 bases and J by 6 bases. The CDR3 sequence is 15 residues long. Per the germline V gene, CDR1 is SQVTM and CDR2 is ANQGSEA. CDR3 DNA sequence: TGCAGCGTGGCCCCAAGACTAGCGGGAGGCAATGAGCAGTTCTTC. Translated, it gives CSVAPRLAGGNEQFF.

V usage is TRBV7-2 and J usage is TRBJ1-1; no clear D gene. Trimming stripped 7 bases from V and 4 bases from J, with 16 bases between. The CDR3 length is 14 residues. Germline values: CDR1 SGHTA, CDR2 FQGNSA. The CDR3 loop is CASTEWSLSTEAFF. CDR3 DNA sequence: TGTGCCAGCACCGAATGGAGCCTGAGCACTGAAGCTTTCTTT.

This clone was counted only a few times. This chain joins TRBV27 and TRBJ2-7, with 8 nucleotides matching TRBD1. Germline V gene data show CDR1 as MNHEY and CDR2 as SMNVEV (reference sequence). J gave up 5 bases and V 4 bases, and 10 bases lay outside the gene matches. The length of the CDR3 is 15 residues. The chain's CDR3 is CASSSPRTGSDEQYF. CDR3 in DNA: TGTGCCAGCAGTTCACCCAGGACAGGGTCCGACGAGCAGTACTTC.

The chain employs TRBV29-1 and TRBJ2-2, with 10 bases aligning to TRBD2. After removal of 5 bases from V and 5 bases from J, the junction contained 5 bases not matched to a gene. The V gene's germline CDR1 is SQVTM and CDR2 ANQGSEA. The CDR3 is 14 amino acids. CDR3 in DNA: TGCAGCGTTTCCGGGACTAGCGTGACCGGGGAGCTGTTTTTT. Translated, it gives CSVSGTSVTGELFF.

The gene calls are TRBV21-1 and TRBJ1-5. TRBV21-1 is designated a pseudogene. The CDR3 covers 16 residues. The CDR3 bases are TGTGCCAGCAGCCTCCCCTCGGGGAATGGCAATCAGCCCCAGCATTTT. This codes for CASSLPSGNGNQPQHF.

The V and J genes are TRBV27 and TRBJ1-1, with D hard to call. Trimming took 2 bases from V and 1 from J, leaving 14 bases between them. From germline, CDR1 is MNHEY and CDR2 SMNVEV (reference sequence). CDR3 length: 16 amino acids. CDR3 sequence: CASSLLPYTGNTEAFF. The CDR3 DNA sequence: TGTGCCAGCAGTTTACTTCCCTACACGGGGAACACTGAAGCTTTCTTT.

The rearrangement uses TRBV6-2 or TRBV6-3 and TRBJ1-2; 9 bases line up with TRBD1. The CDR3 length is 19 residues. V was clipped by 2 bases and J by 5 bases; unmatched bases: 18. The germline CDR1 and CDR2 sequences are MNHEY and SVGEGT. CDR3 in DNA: TGTGCCAGCAGTTACACCCCGGGACAGGGAGAAATATTGTGGTATGGCTACACCTTC. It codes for CASSYTPGQGEILWYGYTF.

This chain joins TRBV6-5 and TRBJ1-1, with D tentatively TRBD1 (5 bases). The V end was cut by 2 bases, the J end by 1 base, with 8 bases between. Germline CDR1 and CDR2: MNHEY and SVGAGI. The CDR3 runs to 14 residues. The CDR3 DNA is TGTGCCAGCAGTTACCAGGGAGGGAACACTGAAGCTTTCTTT. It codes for CASSYQGGNTEAFF.

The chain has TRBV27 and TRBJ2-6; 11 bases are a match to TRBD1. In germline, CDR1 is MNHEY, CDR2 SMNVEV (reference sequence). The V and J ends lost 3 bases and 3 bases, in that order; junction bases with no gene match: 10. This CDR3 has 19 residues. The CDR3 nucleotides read TGTGCCAGCAGTTTTCGGACAGGGGGCATTAAAAGTGGGGCCAACGTCCTGACTTTC. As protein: CASSFRTGGIKSGANVLTF.

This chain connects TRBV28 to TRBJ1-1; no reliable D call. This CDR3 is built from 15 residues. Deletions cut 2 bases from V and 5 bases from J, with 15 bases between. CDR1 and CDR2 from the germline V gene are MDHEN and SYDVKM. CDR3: CASSLRGLRRTEAFF. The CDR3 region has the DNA TGTGCCAGCAGTTTACGAGGTCTTCGAAGGACTGAAGCTTTCTTT.

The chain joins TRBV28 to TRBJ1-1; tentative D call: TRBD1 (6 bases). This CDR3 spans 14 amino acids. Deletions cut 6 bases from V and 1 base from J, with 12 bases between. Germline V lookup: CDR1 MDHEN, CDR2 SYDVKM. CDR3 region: CASRPGGPNTEAFF. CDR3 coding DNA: TGTGCCAGCAGGCCGGGGGGGCCGAACACTGAAGCTTTCTTT.

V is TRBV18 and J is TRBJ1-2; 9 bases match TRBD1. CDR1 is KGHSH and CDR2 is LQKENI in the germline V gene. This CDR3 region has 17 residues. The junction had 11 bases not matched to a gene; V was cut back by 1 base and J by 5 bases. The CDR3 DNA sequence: TGTGCCAGCTCACCACAAACTGGGACAGGGTTCGGGTATGGCTACACCTTC. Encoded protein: CASSPQTGTGFGYGYTF.

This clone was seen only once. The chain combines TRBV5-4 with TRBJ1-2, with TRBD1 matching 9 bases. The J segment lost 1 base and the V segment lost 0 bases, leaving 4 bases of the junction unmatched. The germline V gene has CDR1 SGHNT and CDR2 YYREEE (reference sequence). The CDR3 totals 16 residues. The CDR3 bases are TGTGCCAGCAGCTTGGGAACAGGGGGCATTAACTATGGCTACACCTTC. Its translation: CASSLGTGGINYGYTF. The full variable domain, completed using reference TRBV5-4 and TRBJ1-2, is ETGVTQSPTHLIKTRGQQVTLRCSSQSGHNTVSWYQQALGQGPQFIFQYYREEENGRGNFPPRFSGLQFPNYSSELNVNALELDDSALYLCASSLGTGGINYGYTFGSGTRLTVV.

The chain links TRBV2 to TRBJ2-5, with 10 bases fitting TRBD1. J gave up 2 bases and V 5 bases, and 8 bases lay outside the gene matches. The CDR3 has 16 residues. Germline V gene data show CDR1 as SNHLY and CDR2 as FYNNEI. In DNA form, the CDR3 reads TGTGCCAGCAGTCTAAGACAGGGGGCAGGGCAAGAGACCCAGTACTTC. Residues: CASSLRQGAGQETQYF.

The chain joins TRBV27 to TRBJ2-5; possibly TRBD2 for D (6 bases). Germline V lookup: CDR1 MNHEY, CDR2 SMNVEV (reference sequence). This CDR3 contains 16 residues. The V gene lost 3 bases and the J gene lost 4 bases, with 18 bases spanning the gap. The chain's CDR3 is CASSFSLVGSGETQYF. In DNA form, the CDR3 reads TGTGCCAGCAGTTTCTCCCTAGTTGGTAGCGGAGAGACCCAGTACTTC.

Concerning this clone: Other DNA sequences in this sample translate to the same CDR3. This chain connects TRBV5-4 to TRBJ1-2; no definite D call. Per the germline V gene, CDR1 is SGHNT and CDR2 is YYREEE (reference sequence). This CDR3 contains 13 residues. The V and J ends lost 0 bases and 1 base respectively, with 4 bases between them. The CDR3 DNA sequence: TGTGCCAGCAGCTTGGATAGTAACTATGGCTACACCTTC. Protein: CASSLDSNYGYTF.